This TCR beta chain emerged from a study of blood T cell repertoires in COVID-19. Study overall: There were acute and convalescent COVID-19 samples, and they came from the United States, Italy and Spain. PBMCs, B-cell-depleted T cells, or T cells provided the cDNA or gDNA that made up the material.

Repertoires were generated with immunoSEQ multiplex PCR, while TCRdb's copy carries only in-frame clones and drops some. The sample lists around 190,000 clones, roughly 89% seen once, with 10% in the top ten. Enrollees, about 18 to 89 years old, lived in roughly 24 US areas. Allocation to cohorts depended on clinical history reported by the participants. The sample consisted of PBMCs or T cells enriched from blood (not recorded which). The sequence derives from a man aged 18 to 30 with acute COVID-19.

The CDR3: CASSVVFGSSPSGYTF. The CDR3 coding sequence is TGTGCCAGCAGCGTAGTCTTTGGGTCAAGCCCTAGTGGCTACACCTTC. The V and J genes are TRBV9 and TRBJ1-2; D not certain. This CDR3 spans 16 amino acids. V was trimmed by 0 bases and J by 7 bases, leaving 19 bases between them. Germline loops: CDR1 SGDLS, CDR2 YYNGEE.